This TCR beta chain is drawn from a study of CD8 T cells in Susac syndrome. The germline V and J ends were trimmed by 4 bases and 4 bases, with 17 bases remaining between them. Germline V gene sequence: CDR1 SGHRS, CDR2 YFSETQ. There are 15 residues in the CDR3. TCR beta sequencing was performed on blood CD8+ and CD4+ T cells. Reverse transcription used about 0.5 to 1 ug RNA and random hexamers. Amplification of TCR beta CDR3 spanned 54 Vbeta and 13 Jbeta via immunoSEQ multiplex PCR. TCRdb reprocessed the immunoSEQ multiplex PCR reads with MiXCR, giving one entry per CDR3 protein. The sample has 160,000 or so distinct CDR3 sequences; roughly 94% are singletons.

The sequence was collected from a human donor with multiple sclerosis. Source material: CD8+ T cells from PBMCs. V usage is TRBV5-1 and J usage is TRBJ1-1, with D maybe TRBD1 (6 bases). In DNA form, the CDR3 reads TGCGCCAGCAGCCAGTACAGGGAGCAGGTCACTGAAGCTTTCTTT. Its translation is CASSQYREQVTEAFF.